This TCR beta chain emerged from a study of cytomegalovirus exposure and HLA in healthy donors. Study-level background: The 130 or so validation repertoires were reported in a later analysis to have been generated on the same platform as the 666 first-cohort repertoires.

Using immunoSEQ multiplex PCR, the repertoire was profiled, and TCRdb retains in-frame clones only, with some absent. The sample yields around 200,000 clones, about 90% seen once. Turning to this clone: Antigen: not known. Sequence at one end of the junction differs from germline and may be a read error.

In germline, CDR1 is LGHNA, CDR2 YNFKEQ. This CDR3 is 15 amino acids long. The study's findings and limits: High sensitivity and specificity were reportedly achieved when the classifier diagnosed cytomegalovirus status. The study found most TCR sequences rare, yet found some public TCRs in many donors. Researchers catalogued roughly 150 TCR beta chains as cytomegalovirus-associated.

V gene TRBV4-2 combines with J gene TRBJ2-3, with D maybe TRBD2 (5 bases). The sample comprised PBMCs. The clonotype was recovered from a young woman in good health and CMV-seronegative. The CDR3 bases are TGTGCCAGCAGCCAAGATGCTGCTAGCAGAGATACGCAGTATTTT. Its protein is CASSQDAASRDTQYF.